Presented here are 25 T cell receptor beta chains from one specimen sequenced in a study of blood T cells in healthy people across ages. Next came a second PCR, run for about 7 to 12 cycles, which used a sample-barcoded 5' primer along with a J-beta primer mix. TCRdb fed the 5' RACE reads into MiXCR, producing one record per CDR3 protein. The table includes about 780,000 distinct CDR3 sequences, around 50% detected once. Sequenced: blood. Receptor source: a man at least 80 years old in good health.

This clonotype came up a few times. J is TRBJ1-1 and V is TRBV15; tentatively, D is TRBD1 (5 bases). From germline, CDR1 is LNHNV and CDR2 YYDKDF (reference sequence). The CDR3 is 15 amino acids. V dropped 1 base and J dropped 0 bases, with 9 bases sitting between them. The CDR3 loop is CATSRVRAMNTEAFF. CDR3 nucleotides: TGTGCCACCAGCAGAGTCAGGGCTATGAACACTGAAGCTTTCTTT.

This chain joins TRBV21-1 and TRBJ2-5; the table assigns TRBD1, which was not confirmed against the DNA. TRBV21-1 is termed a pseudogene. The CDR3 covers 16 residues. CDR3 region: CASSKAPGGYQEIQYF. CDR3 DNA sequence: TGTGCCAGCAGCAAAGCACCGGGGGGGTACCAAGAGATCCAGTACTTC.

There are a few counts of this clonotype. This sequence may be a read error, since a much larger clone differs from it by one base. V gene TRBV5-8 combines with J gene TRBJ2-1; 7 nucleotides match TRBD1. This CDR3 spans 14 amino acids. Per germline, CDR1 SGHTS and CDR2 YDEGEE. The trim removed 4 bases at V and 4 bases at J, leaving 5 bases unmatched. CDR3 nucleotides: TGTGCCAGCAGCCCCGGGACAGTTTACAATGAGCAGTTCTTC. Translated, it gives CASSPGTVYNEQFF.

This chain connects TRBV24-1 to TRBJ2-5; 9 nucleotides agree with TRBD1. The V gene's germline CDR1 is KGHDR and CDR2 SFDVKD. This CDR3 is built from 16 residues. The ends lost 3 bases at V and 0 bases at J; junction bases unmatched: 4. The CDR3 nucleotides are TGTGCCACCAGTGATGCCGGGACAGGGTACCAAGAGACCCAGTACTTC. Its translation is CATSDAGTGYQETQYF.

The CDR3 region has the DNA TGTGCCAGCAGTTATGGGCCTAGCGGGAGAGGAGGGGGGAGCACAGATACGCAGTATTTT. It yields the protein CASSYGPSGRGGGSTDTQYF. The chain joins TRBV6-5 to TRBJ2-3, with TRBD2 matching 10 bases. V was clipped by 3 bases and J by 0 bases; unmatched bases: 15. CDR1 is MNHEY and CDR2 is SVGAGI in the germline V gene. This CDR3 is 20 amino acids long.

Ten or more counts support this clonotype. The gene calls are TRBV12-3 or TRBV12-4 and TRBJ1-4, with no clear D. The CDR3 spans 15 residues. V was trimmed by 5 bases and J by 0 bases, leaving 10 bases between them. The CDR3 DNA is TGTGCCAGCAGTCTTCGGGAGGCAACTAATGAAAAACTGTTTTTT. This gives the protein CASSLREATNEKLFF.

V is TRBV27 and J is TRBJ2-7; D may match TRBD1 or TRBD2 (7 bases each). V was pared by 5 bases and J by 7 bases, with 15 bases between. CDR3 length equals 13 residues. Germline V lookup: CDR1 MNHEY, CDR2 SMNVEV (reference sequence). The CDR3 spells CASSPNRGGEQYF. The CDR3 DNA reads TGTGCCAGCAGTCCCAACAGGGGAGGGGAGCAGTACTTC.

This chain's CDR3 is CASSLRRNSPLHF. The CDR3 nucleotides read TGTGCCAGCAGTTTAAGGCGGAATTCACCCCTCCACTTT. V usage is TRBV12-3 or TRBV12-4 and J usage is TRBJ1-6; no reliable D call. The CDR3 contains 13 residues. V lost 2 bases and J lost 7, with 6 bases in between.

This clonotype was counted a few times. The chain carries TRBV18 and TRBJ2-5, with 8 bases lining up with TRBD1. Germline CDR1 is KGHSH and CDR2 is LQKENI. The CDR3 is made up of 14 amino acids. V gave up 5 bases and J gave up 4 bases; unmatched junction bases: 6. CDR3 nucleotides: TGTGCCAGCTCATCAACAGGGGGGAGAGAGACCCAGTACTTC. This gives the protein CASSSTGGRETQYF.

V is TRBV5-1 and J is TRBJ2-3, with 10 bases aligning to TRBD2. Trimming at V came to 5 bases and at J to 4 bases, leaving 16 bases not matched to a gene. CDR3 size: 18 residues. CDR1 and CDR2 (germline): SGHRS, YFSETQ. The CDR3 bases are TGCGCCAGCAGTCTTGGATCTGGTAGCGGGAGGTCCTCAGATACGCAGTATTTT. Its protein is CASSLGSGSGRSSDTQYF.

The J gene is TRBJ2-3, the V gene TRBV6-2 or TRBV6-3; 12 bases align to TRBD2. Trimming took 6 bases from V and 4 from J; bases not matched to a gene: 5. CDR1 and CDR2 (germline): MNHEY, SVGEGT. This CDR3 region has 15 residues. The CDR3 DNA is TGTGCCAGCAGCCCCGGGACTAGCGGGTCAGATACGCAGTATTTT. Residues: CASSPGTSGSDTQYF.

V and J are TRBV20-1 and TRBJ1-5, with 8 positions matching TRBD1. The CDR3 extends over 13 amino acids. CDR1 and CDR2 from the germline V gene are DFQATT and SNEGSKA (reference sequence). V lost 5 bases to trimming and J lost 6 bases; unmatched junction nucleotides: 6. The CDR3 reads CSAPGTGGQPQHF. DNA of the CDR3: TGCAGTGCTCCCGGGACAGGAGGTCAGCCCCAGCATTTT.

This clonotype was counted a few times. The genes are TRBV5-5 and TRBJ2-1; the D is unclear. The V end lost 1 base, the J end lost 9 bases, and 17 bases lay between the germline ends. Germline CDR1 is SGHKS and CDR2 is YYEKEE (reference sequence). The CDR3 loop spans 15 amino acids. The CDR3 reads CASSLFAYPTGEQFF. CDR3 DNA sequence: TGTGCCAGCAGCTTGTTTGCCTACCCTACGGGTGAGCAGTTCTTC.

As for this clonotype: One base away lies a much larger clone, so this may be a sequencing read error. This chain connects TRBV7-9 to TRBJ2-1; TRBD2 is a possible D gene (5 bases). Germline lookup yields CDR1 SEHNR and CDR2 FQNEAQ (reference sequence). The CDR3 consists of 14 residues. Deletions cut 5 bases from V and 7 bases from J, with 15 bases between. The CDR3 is CASSSASGWNEQFF. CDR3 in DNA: TGTGCCAGCAGCAGCGCCTCGGGGTGGAATGAGCAGTTCTTC.

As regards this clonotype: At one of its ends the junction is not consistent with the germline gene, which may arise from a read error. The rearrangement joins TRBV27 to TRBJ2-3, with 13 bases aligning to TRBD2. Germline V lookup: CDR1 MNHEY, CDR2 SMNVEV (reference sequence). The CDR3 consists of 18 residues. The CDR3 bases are TGTGCCAGCAGCCAGACTACCCGGACTAGCGGGAGTGCAGATACGCGGTATTTT. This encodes CASSQTTRTSGSADTRYF.

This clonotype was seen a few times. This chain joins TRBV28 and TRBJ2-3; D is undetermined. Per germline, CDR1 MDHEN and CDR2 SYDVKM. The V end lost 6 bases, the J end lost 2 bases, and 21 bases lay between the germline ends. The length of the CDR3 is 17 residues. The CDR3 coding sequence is TGTGCCAGCAGCTCCACCCCCTCCGCGGTAGTCACAGATACGCAGTATTTT. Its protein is CASSSTPSAVVTDTQYF. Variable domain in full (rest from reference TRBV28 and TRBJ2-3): DVKVTQSSRYLVKRTGEKVFLECVQDMDHENMFWYRQDPGLGLRLIYFSYDVKMKEKGDIPEGYSVSREKKERFSLILESASTNQTSMYLCASSSTPSAVVTDTQYFGPGTRLTVL.

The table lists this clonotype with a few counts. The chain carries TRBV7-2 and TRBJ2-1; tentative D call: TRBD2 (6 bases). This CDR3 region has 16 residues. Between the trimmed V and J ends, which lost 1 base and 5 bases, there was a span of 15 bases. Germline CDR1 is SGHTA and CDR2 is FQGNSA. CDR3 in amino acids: CASSLEIAGPDNEQFF. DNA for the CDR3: TGTGCCAGCAGCTTAGAAATCGCGGGACCGGACAATGAGCAGTTCTTC.

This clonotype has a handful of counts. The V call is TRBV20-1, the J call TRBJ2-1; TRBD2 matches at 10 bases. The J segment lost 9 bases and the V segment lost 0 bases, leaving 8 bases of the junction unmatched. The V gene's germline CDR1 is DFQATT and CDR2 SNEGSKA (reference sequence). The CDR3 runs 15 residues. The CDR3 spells CSARDVTSGKVEQFF. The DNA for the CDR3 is TGCAGTGCTAGAGATGTTACTAGCGGGAAGGTTGAGCAGTTCTTC.

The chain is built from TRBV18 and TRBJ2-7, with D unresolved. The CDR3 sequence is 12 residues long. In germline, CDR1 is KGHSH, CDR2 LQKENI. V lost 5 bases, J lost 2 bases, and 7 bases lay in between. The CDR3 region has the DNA TGTGCCAGCTCAGCTAATACCTACGAGCAGTACTTC. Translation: CASSANTYEQYF.

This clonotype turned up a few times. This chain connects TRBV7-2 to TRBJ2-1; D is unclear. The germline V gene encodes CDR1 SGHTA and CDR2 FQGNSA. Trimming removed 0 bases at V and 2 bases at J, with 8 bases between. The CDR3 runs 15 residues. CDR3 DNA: TGTGCCAGCAGCTTAGCTCCGATGCCCTACAATGAGCAGTTCTTC. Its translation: CASSLAPMPYNEQFF. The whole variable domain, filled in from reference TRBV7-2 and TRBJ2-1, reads GAGVSQSPSNKVTEKGKDVELRCDPISGHTALYWYRQSLGQGLEFLIYFQGNSAPDKSGLPSDRFSAERTGGSVSTLTIQRTQQEDSAVYLCASSLAPMPYNEQFFGPGTRLTVL.

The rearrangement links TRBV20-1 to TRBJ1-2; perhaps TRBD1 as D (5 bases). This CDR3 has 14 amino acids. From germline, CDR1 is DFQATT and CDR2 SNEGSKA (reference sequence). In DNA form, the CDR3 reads TGCAGCTCAAAACCACTACAGACAGAGAATGGCTACACCTTC. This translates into CSSKPLQTENGYTF.

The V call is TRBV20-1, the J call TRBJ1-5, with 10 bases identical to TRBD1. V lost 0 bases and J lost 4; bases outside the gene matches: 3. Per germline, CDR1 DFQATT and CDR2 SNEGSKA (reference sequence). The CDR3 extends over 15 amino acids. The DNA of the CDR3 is TGCAGTGCTAGAGACGGGACAGGGGAAAATCAGCCCCAGCATTTT. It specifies CSARDGTGENQPQHF.

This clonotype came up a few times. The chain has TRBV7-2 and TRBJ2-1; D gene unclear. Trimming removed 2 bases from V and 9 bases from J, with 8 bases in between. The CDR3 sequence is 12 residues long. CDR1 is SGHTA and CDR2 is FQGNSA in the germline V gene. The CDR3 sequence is CASSLSAGEQFF. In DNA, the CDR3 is TGTGCCAGCAGCTTATCGGCCGGTGAGCAGTTCTTC.

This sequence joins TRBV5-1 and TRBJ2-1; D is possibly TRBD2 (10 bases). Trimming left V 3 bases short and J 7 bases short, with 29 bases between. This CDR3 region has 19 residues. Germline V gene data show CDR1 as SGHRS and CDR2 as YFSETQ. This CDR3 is CASSSTGTGWLAGANEQFF. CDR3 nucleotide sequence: TGCGCCAGCAGCTCTACCGGGACAGGGTGGCTAGCGGGAGCAAATGAGCAGTTCTTC.

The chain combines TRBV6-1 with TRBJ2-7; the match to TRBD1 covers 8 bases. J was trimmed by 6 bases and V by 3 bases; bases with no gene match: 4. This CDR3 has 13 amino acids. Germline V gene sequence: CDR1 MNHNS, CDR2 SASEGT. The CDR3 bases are TGTGCCAGCAGTGAGGGGACAGGATTCGAGCAGTACTTC. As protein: CASSEGTGFEQYF.